This T cell receptor (beta chain) was captured by sequencing in a study of tumor and adjacent non-tumor tissue in lung cancer. This sample's RNA came from whole unsorted tissue. Details on this clonotype: This could be a read error, since a much larger clone is one nucleotide away.

Trimming removed 2 bases from V and 2 bases from J, with 14 bases in between. The CDR3 is 16 amino acids. CDR1 is KGHDR, CDR2 SFDVKD, per germline. A modified ARM-PCR protocol with three rounds of nested PCR amplified TCRbeta. TCRdb analysed the multiplex PCR reads with MiXCR anew, one entry per CDR3 protein. The table lists under 100,000 distinct CDR3 sequences, roughly 70% of them singletons. The sequence was collected from a woman in her seventies with non-small cell lung cancer. V and J are TRBV24-1 and TRBJ2-5; D may be TRBD1 or TRBD2 (6 bases each). Material for sequencing was lung tumor tissue. The CDR3, as DNA: TGTGCCACCAGTGATTGGGGGGCGGAGGCTCAAGAGACCCAGTACTTC. Residues: CATSDWGAEAQETQYF.